This TCR beta chain was documented in a study of T cell responses to AZD1222 COVID-19 vaccine (dated by TCRdb to about 2021). For the wider study: A total of 240 or so trial participants underwent TCR sequencing, of whom some 200 had received two doses of AZD1222 and 26 had received two doses of the MenACWY control vaccine. Trial participants were enrolled into age subgroups of 18-55, 56-69 and 70-plus years, which contained roughly 140, 27 and 60 TCR-sequenced participants, respectively. Overall study results and their limits: The 56-69-year group was small, and its depth increase did not reach significance, likely because of low power. Conclusions about previously exposed vaccinees are limited because only five to seven AZD1222 recipients were SARS-CoV-2 seropositive at baseline. Because no samples from the day 14 peak response were available, repertoires could be characterized only after the peak T cell response. Participants were mostly white British, with more females than males. The authors suggested clonal diversity may have been underestimated. The vaccine-associated CD4 TCRs covered the entire spike protein, and the dominant responses fell in regions 160-218 and 743-854. Reportedly, almost half of the unique spike-specific TCRs recognized epitopes lying outside the regions that are mutated in the B.1.351 and B.1.1.7 variants. After two AZD1222 doses, both the breadth and the depth of spike-specific TCRs were significantly higher than at day 0 and than in MenACWY recipients.

The sample holds one count of this clone. Its antigen has not been determined. Base qualities are missing; no much larger clone stands one base away. The CDR3 regions of human TCRbeta chains were analyzed by immunosequencing. The published analysis was carried out like this. TCRs in the repertoires were matched against a reference library of SARS-CoV-2-specific TCRs that had been generated with the MIRA antigen-specificity platform. Breadth was defined as the fraction of unique TCRs that were SARS-CoV-2-associated, and depth was defined as the fraction of total T cells that were SARS-CoV-2-associated. Using the MIRA data, each spike-specific TCR was assigned both to the spike region to which the TCR was reactive and to a CD4 or CD8 class. Log10-transformed breadth and depth values were compared by one-way ANOVA with Sidak's multiple comparisons tests. This is the immuneACCESS table as TCRdb keeps it, with only in-frame sequences that have V and J called. A part of the clones is gone; compared with another copy, unresolved V genes explain less than half, and the rest is unexplained. D and trimming come from the DNA, and the V and J calls and clone size come from that table. The sample table holds about 61,000 clones, of which roughly four fifths were seen once. Clones ranked in the top ten supply roughly 25% of the sample.

In the paper's terms, the time point label means: about 28 days (+/-7) after the second vaccine dose. AZD1222 recipients whose second dose came at about 4 weeks and those whose second dose came at about 12 weeks were combined into one group, since spike-specific TCR depth and breadth did not differ between the two schedules. The vaccinee samples were drawn from two UK trials, COV001 and COV002, one of which was a single-blind randomized controlled phase 2/3 trial testing AZD1222 (ChAdOx1 nCoV-19) in healthy adults. For TCRbeta chain sequencing, PBMC samples were collected from trial participants at day 0 and at day 28 after the second dose. Reading the germline V gene (reference sequence) gives CDR1 SEHNR and CDR2 FQNEAQ. Reading from cysteine to phenylalanine, the CDR3 counts 13 amino acids. The read is trimmed to its CDR3 DNA, 39 bases read in frame from base 1. Trimming takes 5 bases from V and 7 bases from J, and the germline ends sit 14 bases apart.

The chain couples TRBV7-9 to TRBJ1-2; TRBD1 might be the D gene, on 5 matching bases. This sequence originates from an adult who received the AZD1222 COVID-19 vaccine. Here the sequenced sample was peripheral blood, taken 28 days after the second AZD1222 dose. The nucleotide sequence is TGTGCCAGCAGCAGTTCGGGGACGGGTGGCTACACCTTC. Its translation is CASSSSGTGGYTF.